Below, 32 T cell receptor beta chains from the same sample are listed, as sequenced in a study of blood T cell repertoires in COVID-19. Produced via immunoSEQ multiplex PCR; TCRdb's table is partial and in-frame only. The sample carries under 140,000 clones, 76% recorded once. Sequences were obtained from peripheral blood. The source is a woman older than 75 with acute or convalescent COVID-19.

DNA of the CDR3: TGTGCCTGGAGGGAGGGGCGGTGGCTTAACACCGGGGAGCTGTTTTTT. Protein product: CAWREGRWLNTGELFF. The chain couples TRBV30 to TRBJ2-2; TRBD2 is a possible D gene (6 bases). The CDR3 is 16 amino acids. Germline assignment: CDR1 GTSNPN and CDR2 SVGIG (reference sequence). Trimming removed 3 bases from V and 2 bases from J, with 16 bases in between.

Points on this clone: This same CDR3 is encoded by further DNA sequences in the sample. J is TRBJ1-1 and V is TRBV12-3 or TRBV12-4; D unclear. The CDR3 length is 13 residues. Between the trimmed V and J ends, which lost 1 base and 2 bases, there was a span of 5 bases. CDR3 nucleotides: TGTGCCAGCAGTTTAGAGCTTAACACTGAAGCTTTCTTT. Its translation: CASSLELNTEAFF.

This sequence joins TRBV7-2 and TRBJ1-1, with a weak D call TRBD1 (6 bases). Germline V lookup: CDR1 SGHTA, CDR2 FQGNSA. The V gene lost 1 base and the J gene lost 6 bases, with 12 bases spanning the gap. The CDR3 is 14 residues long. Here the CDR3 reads CASSLVAGAPEAFF. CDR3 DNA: TGTGCCAGCAGCTTAGTTGCAGGGGCGCCTGAAGCTTTCTTT.

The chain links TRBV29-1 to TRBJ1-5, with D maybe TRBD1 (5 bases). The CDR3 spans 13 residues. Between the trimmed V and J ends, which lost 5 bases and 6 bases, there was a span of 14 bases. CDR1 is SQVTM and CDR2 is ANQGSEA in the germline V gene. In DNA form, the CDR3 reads TGCAGCGTTAAAACAGGTAATACTCAGCCCCAGCATTTT. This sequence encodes CSVKTGNTQPQHF.

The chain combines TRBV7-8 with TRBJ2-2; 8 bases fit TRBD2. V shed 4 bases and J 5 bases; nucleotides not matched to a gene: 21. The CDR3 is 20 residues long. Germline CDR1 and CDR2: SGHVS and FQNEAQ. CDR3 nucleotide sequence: TGTGCCAGCAGCTCTCAGTACCTCGCCAGCGGGAGTCGAGGGACCGGGGAGCTGTTTTTT. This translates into CASSSQYLASGSRGTGELFF.

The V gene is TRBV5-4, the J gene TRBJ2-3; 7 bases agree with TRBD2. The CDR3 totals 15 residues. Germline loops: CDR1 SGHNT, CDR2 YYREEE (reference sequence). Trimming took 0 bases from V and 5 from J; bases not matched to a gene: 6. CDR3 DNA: TGTGCCAGCAGCTTGGGAGGCGGGGAGGGAGATACGCAGTATTTT. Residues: CASSLGGGEGDTQYF.

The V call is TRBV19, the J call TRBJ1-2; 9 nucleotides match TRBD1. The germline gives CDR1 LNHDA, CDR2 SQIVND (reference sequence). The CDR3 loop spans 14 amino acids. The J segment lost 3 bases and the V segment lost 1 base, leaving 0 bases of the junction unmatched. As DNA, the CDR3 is TGTGCCAGTAGTATAGGACAGGGGGACTATGGCTACACCTTC. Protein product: CASSIGQGDYGYTF.

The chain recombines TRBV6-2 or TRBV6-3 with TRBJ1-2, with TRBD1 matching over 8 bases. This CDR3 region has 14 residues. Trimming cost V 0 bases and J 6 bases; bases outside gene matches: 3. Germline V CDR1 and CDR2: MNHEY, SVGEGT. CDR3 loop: CASSYSGQGHGYTF. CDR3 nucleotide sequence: TGTGCCAGCAGTTACTCTGGACAGGGCCATGGCTACACCTTC.

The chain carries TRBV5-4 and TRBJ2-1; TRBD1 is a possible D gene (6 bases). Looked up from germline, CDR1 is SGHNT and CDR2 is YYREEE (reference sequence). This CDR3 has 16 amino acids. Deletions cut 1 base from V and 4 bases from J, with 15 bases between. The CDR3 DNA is TGTGCCAGCAGCTTGCAACAGGGAAGTCTTTACAATGAGCAGTTCTTC. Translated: CASSLQQGSLYNEQFF.

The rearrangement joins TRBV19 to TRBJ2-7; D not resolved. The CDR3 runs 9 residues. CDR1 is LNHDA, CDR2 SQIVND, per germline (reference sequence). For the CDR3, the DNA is TGTTGTTCGGGCTACGAGCAGTACTTC. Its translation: CCSGYEQYF.

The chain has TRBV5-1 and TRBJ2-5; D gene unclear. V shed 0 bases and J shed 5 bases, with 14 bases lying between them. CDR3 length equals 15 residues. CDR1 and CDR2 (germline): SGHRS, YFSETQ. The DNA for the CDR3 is TGCGCCAGCAGCTTGGGGTCGTCTAGGATTGAGACCCAGTACTTC. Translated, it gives CASSLGSSRIETQYF.

The CDR3 coding sequence is TGTGCCAGTAGGGGACAGTCCTCGAATGAAAAACTGTTTTTT. It specifies CASRGQSSNEKLFF. The rearrangement links TRBV19 to TRBJ1-4, with 7 nucleotides matching TRBD1. The length of the CDR3 is 14 residues. The V gene's germline CDR1 is LNHDA and CDR2 SQIVND (reference sequence). Trimming cost V 6 bases and J 5 bases; bases outside gene matches: 6.

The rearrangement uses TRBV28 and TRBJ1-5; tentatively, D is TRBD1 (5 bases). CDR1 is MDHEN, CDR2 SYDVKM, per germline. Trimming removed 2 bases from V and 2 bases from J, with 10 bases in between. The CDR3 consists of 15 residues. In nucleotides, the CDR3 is TGTGCCAGCAGTTTAGCAGGGAACGGCAATCAGCCCCAGCATTTT. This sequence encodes CASSLAGNGNQPQHF.

The CDR3 loop reads CASSYSSGGGDEKLFF. CDR3 DNA: TGTGCCAGCAGTTACTCCTCAGGGGGAGGAGATGAAAAACTGTTTTTT. The rearrangement uses TRBV6-6 and TRBJ1-4, with TRBD1 matching over 7 bases. CDR3 length: 16 amino acids. Germline CDR1 and CDR2: MNHNY and SVGAGI (reference sequence). The V and J ends lost 0 bases and 6 bases, in that order; junction bases with no gene match: 7.

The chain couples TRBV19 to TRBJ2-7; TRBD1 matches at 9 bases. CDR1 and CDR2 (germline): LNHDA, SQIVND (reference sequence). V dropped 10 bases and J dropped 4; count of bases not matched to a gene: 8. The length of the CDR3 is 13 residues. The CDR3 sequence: CATSDRGKYEQYF. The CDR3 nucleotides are TGTGCCACTTCGGACAGGGGAAAATACGAGCAGTACTTC.

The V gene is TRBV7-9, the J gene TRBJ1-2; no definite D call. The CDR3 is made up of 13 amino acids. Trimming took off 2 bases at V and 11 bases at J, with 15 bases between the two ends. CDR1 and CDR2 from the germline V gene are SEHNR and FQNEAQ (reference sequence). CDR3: CASSLRVGSPYTF. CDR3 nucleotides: TGTGCCAGCAGCTTACGGGTTGGAAGTCCTTACACCTTC.

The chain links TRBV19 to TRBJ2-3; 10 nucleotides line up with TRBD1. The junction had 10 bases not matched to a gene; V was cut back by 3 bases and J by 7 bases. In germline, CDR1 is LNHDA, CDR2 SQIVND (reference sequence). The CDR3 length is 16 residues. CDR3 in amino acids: CASSILTGGSRYTQYF. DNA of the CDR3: TGTGCCAGTAGTATTTTGACAGGGGGCTCTCGTTATACGCAGTATTTT.

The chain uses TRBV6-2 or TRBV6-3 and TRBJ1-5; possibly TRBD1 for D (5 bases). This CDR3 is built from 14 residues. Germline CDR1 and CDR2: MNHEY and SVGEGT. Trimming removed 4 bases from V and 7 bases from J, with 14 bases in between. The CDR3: CASSSPGREQPQHF. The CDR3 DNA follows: TGTGCCAGCAGTTCCCCAGGGCGAGAGCAGCCCCAGCATTTT.

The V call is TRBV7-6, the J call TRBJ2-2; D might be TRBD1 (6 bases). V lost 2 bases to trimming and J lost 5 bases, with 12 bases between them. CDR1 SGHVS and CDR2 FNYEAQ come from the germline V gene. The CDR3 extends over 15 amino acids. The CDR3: CASSLQGPGTGELFF. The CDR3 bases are TGTGCCAGCAGCTTACAGGGGCCGGGGACCGGGGAGCTGTTTTTT.

The CDR3 nucleotides are TGTGCCAGCAGCTCGGACTTGCCCTACAATGAGCAGTTCTTC. Protein: CASSSDLPYNEQFF. V and J are TRBV27 and TRBJ2-1; maybe TRBD2 (5 bases). V was cut by 6 bases and J by 2 bases, with 11 bases left in between. The CDR3 has 14 residues. Germline V gene lookup returns CDR1 MNHEY and CDR2 SMNVEV (reference sequence).

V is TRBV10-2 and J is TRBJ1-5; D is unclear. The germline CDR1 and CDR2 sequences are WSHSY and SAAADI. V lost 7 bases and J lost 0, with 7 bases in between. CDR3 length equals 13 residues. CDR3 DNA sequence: TGCGCCAGCAATCAGTATAGCAATCAGCCCCAGCATTTT. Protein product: CASNQYSNQPQHF.

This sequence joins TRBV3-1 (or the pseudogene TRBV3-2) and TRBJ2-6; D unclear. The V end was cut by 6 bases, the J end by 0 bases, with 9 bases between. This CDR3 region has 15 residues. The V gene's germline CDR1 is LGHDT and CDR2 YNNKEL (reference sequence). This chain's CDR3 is CASRLSYSGANVLTF. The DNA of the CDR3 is TGTGCCAGCAGGCTTAGTTACTCTGGGGCCAACGTCCTGACTTTC.

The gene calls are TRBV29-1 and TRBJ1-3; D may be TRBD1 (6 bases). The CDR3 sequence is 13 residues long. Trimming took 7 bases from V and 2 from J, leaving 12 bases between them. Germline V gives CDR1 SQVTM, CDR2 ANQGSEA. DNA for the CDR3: TGCAGCGCCCGGACAGATCCTGGAAACACCATATATTTT. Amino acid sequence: CSARTDPGNTIYF.

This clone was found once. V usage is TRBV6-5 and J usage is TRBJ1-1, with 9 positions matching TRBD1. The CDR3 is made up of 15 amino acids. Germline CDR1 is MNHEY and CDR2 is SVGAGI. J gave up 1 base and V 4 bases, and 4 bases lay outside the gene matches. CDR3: CASSLGGQGNTEAFF. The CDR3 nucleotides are TGTGCCAGCAGTTTAGGGGGACAGGGGAACACTGAAGCTTTCTTT.

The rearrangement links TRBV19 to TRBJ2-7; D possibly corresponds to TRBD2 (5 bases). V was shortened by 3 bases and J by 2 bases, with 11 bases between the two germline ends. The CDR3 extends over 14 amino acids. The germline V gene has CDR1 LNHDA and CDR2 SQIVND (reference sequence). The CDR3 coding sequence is TGTGCCAGTAGTATTGGCCTGGAGGCCTACGAGCAGTACTTC. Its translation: CASSIGLEAYEQYF.

This CDR3 reads CASSGQGTEAFF. In nucleotides, the CDR3 is TGCGCCAGCAGTGGACAGGGGACTGAAGCTTTCTTT. V gene TRBV10-2 combines with J gene TRBJ1-1, with 8 bases that match TRBD1. Per the germline V gene, CDR1 is WSHSY and CDR2 is SAAADI. Trimming at V came to 4 bases and at J to 5 bases, leaving 0 bases not matched to a gene. The CDR3 is 12 residues long.

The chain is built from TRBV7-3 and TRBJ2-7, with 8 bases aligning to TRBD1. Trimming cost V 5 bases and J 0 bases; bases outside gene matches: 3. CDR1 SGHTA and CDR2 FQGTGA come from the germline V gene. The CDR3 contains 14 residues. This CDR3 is CASSATGGSYEQYF. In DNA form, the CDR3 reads TGTGCCAGCAGCGCCACAGGGGGCTCCTACGAGCAGTACTTC.

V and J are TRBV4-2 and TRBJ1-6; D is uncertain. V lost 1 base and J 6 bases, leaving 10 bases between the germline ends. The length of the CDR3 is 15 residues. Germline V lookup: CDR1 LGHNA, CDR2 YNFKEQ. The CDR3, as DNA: TGTGCCAGCAGCCAAGTTCCTAACAGTAATTCACCCCTCCACTTT. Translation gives CASSQVPNSNSPLHF.

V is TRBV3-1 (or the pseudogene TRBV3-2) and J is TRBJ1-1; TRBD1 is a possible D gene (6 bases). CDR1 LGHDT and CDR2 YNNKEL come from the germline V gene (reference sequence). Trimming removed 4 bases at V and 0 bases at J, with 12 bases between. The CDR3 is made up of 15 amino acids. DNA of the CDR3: TGTGCCAGCAGCCCGACCGGGACAATGAACACTGAAGCTTTCTTT. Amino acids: CASSPTGTMNTEAFF.

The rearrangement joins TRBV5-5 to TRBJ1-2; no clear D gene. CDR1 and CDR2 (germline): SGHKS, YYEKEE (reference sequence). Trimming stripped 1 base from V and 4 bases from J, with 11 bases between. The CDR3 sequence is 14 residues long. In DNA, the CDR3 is TGTGCCAGCAGCTTGTTTGGGTCGGGCTATGGCTACACCTTC. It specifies CASSLFGSGYGYTF.

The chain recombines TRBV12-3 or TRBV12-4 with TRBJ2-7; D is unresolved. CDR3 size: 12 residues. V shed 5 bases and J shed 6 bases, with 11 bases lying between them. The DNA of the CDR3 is TGTGCCAGCAGTGGCAGGCTTACCGAGCAGTACTTC. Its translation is CASSGRLTEQYF.

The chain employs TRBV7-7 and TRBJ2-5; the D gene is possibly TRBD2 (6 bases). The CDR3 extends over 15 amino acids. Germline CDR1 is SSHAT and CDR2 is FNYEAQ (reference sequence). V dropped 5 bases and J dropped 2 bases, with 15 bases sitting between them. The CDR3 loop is CASSPVRDLQETQYF. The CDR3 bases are TGTGCCAGCAGCCCAGTCCGGGACTTACAAGAGACCCAGTACTTC.